This TCR beta chain came from a study of blood T cells in healthy people across ages. No fewer than 5.5 micrograms of total RNA were isolated from every sample. Study-wide results and limits: Changes seen in expanded clonotypes were possibly confounded by donor CMV status left unknown.

From germline, CDR1 is DFQATT and CDR2 SNEGSKA (reference sequence). With 5 bases removed from V and 7 bases from J, the gap between germline ends came to 17 bases. This CDR3 is 13 amino acids long. This clonotype was observed once. Its antigen is still unknown. A J-beta primer mix and a sample-barcoded 5' primer were used in a second PCR of roughly 6 to 12 cycles. Template switching added a 12-random-nucleotide identifier to every cDNA molecule. Using its own MiXCR run on the 5' RACE reads, TCRdb lists one record per CDR3 protein. The table shows hundreds of thousands of distinct CDR3 sequences, with 62% occurring only once.

This chain connects TRBV20-1 to TRBJ2-5; maybe TRBD2 (5 bases). Sequencing was done on a sample of blood. The clonotype was recovered from a man aged 30 to 39 in good health. The CDR3 region is CSADHLLEGTQYF. The CDR3 DNA reads as TGCAGTGCTGACCACCTACTAGAGGGGACCCAGTACTTC.